Shown below are 17 T cell receptor beta chains from a single sample sequenced in a study of human T cells and chemical hapten exposure. TCRdb passed the RACE reads through MiXCR, listing each CDR3 protein once. This table has some 100,000 distinct CDR3 sequences, 9.2% appearing once. Time point here: patch test 2, 6 weeks after DPC sensitization. The treatment here: therapeutic diphenylcyclopropenone sensitization with weekly scalp DPC. The material sequenced was whole blood, taken in connection with sensitization to the hapten diphenylcyclopropenone (DPC). The receptors stem from a woman aged 40 to 49 with alopecia areata. Some clones in this sample may be carry-over from other donors' samples.

This clonotype showed up many times. The chain links TRBV7-9 to TRBJ1-1; no reliable D call. The germline V and J ends were trimmed by 3 bases and 7 bases, with 6 bases remaining between them. This CDR3 region has 11 residues. Per the germline V gene, CDR1 is SEHNR and CDR2 is FQNEAQ (reference sequence). CDR3 region: CASSFRGEAFF. CDR3 DNA: TGTGCCAGCAGCTTCCGGGGTGAAGCTTTCTTT.

CDR3: CASSSRTGTYNEQFF. CDR3 DNA sequence: TGTGCCAGCAGCTCCCGGACAGGGACCTACAATGAGCAGTTCTTC. The chain links TRBV7-2 to TRBJ2-1; 8 bases agree with TRBD1. The germline gives CDR1 SGHTA, CDR2 FQGNSA. The length of the CDR3 is 15 residues. J lost 2 bases, V lost 4 bases, and 4 bases had no gene match.

This clonotype was detected ten times or more. This chain joins TRBV11-1 and TRBJ2-7, with 10 bases aligning to TRBD1. Germline loops: CDR1 SGHAT, CDR2 FQDESV (reference sequence). J gave up 6 bases and V 3 bases, and 5 bases lay outside the gene matches. The CDR3 length is 14 residues. The CDR3 DNA is TGTGCCAGCAGCTTCCGGGACAGGGGCGGCGAGCAGTACTTC. This gives the protein CASSFRDRGGEQYF.

This clonotype occurred a few times. The chain recombines TRBV4-1 with TRBJ2-7; 9 bases map to TRBD1. The V gene's germline CDR1 is MGHRA and CDR2 YSYEKL. The CDR3 totals 14 residues. V shed 4 bases and J 4 bases; nucleotides not matched to a gene: 5. In DNA form, the CDR3 reads TGCGCCAGCAGCCCACGACAGGGGGGATACGAGCAGTACTTC. The encoded protein is CASSPRQGGYEQYF.

This chain connects TRBV10-3 to TRBJ2-1; D is uncertain. V lost 4 bases, J lost 5 bases, and 3 bases lay in between. CDR3 length: 11 residues. Germline lookup yields CDR1 ENHRY and CDR2 SYGVKD. CDR3: CAISGNNEQFF. The CDR3 region has the DNA TGTGCCATCAGTGGTAACAATGAGCAGTTCTTC.

This clonotype occurred many times. The genes are TRBV20-1 and TRBJ2-5; D gene ambiguous. In germline, CDR1 is DFQATT, CDR2 SNEGSKA (reference sequence). Deletions cut 3 bases from V and 3 bases from J, with 8 bases between. The CDR3 spans 12 residues. The CDR3 reads CSAREREETQYF. DNA for the CDR3: TGCAGTGCTAGGGAGCGCGAAGAGACCCAGTACTTC.

The genes are TRBV29-1 and TRBJ2-1; D gene ambiguous. The CDR3 contains 12 residues. Trimming took 6 bases from V and 4 from J, leaving 10 bases between them. The germline gives CDR1 SQVTM, CDR2 ANQGSEA. The CDR3 protein is CSVPRLYNEQFF. The CDR3 DNA is TGCAGCGTCCCTCGGCTTTACAATGAGCAGTTCTTC.

The J gene is TRBJ2-5, the V gene TRBV7-8; D ambiguous. The CDR3 has 16 residues. V dropped 2 bases and J dropped 10 bases, with 23 bases sitting between them. The germline V gene encodes CDR1 SGHVS and CDR2 FQNEAQ. The CDR3 DNA reads TGTGCCAGCAGCTTAAATACCCGGGCCACCGGAACGGACCAGTACTTC. This translates into CASSLNTRATGTDQYF.

The table lists this clonotype with a few counts. V gene TRBV18 combines with J gene TRBJ2-6; possible D gene TRBD2, 5 bases. V was cut by 3 bases and J by 4 bases, with 10 bases left in between. Germline CDR1 is KGHSH and CDR2 is LQKENI. The CDR3 has 15 amino acids. CDR3 region: CASSPNPGGANVLTF. The CDR3 nucleotides read TGTGCCAGCTCACCCAACCCGGGGGGGGCCAACGTCCTGACTTTC.

As concerns this clonotype: The junction does not match germline at one end; this may be a read error. The V gene is TRBV20-1, the J gene TRBJ2-5; D uncertain. Germline V gene data show CDR1 as DFQATT and CDR2 as SNEGSKA (reference sequence). The CDR3 loop spans 11 amino acids. The CDR3 DNA follows: TGTCCATATTCGGCCAAAGAGACCCAGTACTTC. This codes for CPYSAKETQYF.

This clonotype showed up many times. The V call is TRBV11-2, the J call TRBJ2-6; 8 positions agree with TRBD1. CDR1 is SGHAT, CDR2 FQNNGV, per germline. V lost 4 bases, J lost 0 bases, and 8 bases stayed unmatched. The CDR3 is 18 amino acids. The CDR3 DNA follows: TGTGCCAGCAGCTCCCGGGACAGGCGACGCTCTGGGGCCAACGTCCTGACTTTC. It specifies CASSSRDRRRSGANVLTF.

V usage is TRBV12-3 or TRBV12-4 and J usage is TRBJ2-6; the D gene is possibly TRBD2 (6 bases). This CDR3 contains 17 residues. V lost 2 bases and J lost 0, with 11 bases in between. In DNA, the CDR3 is TGTGCCAGCAGTTTATCGGCGGGGTACTCTGGGGCCAACGTCCTGACTTTC. Its translation is CASSLSAGYSGANVLTF.

This clonotype was seen more than once but under ten times. As DNA, the CDR3 is TGCGCCAGCAGCCTGGGGCCCGCCTCCTACGAGCAGTACTTC. Translation: CASSLGPASYEQYF. This rearrangement joins TRBV4-1 to TRBJ2-7; D may be TRBD1 (5 bases). Trimming took 4 bases from V and 0 from J, leaving 10 bases between them. CDR3 length: 14 residues. Germline loops: CDR1 MGHRA, CDR2 YSYEKL.

The sample holds a few counts of this clonotype. This chain uses TRBV23-1 with TRBJ2-1; D is unresolved. TRBV23-1 has ORF status, its function being uncertain. The CDR3 totals 12 residues. V shed 8 bases and J shed 5 bases, with 10 bases lying between them. CDR3 sequence: CASGTWDNEQFF. The CDR3 nucleotides read TGCGCCAGCGGCACCTGGGACAATGAGCAGTTCTTC.

This clonotype was seen a handful of times. The chain joins TRBV19 to TRBJ1-4, with D uncertain. Trimming stripped 4 bases from V and 0 bases from J, with 18 bases between. The CDR3 is made up of 18 amino acids. The germline V gene has CDR1 LNHDA and CDR2 SQIVND (reference sequence). CDR3 loop: CASSKQDQSSATNEKLFF. The CDR3 region has the DNA TGTGCCAGTAGTAAGCAGGATCAATCATCCGCAACTAATGAAAAACTGTTTTTT.

The rearrangement uses TRBV20-1 and TRBJ2-4; D perhaps matches TRBD1 (8 bases). Germline-derived CDR1 and CDR2 are DFQATT and SNEGSKA (reference sequence). Trimming pared 5 bases from V and 2 bases from J, leaving 19 bases between. This CDR3 region has 16 residues. CDR3 amino acids: CSAGQGGWGTKNIQYF. CDR3 sequence (DNA): TGCAGTGCTGGACAGGGAGGGTGGGGAACCAAAAACATTCAGTACTTC.

This clonotype was recorded many times. This chain connects TRBV7-2 to TRBJ1-4; 7 nucleotides align to TRBD1. V trimming: 5 bases; J trimming: 2 bases; junction bases outside the gene matches: 2. The CDR3 runs to 14 residues. Germline CDR1 is SGHTA and CDR2 is FQGNSA. The CDR3: CASSLGQTNEKLFF. CDR3 DNA: TGTGCCAGCAGCCTGGGACAGACTAATGAAAAACTGTTTTTT.